This entry is about one TCR beta chain. The length of the CDR3 is 12 residues. Germline V gene data show CDR1 as GTSNPN and CDR2 as SVGIG (reference sequence). After removal of 8 bases from V and 1 base from J, the junction contained 4 bases not matched to a gene. Using its own MiXCR run on the 5' RACE reads, TCRdb lists one record per CDR3 protein. The sample gives under 600,000 distinct CDR3 sequences, about 22% of which show up once; approximately 8.4% is in the top ten. This specimen comes from a study of T-cell memory formation after mild COVID-19. The source material was PBMCs or a T cell subset sorted from them (not recorded which). This TCR was sampled from an adult woman who had mild COVID-19 (a few samples of this study predate the infection). Cell type and time point are not known. The chain carries TRBV30 and TRBJ1-2; 7 bases agree with TRBD1. The DNA of the CDR3 is TGTGCCGCAGACAGGGTTAACTATGGCTACACCTTC. As protein: CAADRVNYGYTF.